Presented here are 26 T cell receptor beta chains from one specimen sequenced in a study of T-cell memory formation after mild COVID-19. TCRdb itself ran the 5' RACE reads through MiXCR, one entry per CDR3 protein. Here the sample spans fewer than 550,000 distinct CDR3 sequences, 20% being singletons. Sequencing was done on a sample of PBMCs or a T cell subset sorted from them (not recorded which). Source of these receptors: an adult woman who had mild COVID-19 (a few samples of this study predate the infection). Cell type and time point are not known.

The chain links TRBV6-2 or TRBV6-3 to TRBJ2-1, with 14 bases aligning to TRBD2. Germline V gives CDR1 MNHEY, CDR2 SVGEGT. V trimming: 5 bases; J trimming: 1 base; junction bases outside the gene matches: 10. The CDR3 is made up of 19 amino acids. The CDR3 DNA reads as TGTGCCAGCAGTGGCGGCCGGACTAGCGGGAGGTGGTCCTACAATGAGCAGTTCTTC. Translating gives CASSGGRTSGRWSYNEQFF.

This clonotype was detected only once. The CDR3 nucleotides are TGCAGTGCTAGACGCCGAATTGCAACTAATGAAAAACTGTTTTTT. Amino acids: CSARRRIATNEKLFF. This chain links TRBV20-1 with TRBJ1-4; no firm D call. The V gene lost 2 bases and the J gene lost 0 bases, with 10 bases spanning the gap. This CDR3 comprises 15 residues. Germline CDR1 DFQATT, CDR2 SNEGSKA (reference sequence).

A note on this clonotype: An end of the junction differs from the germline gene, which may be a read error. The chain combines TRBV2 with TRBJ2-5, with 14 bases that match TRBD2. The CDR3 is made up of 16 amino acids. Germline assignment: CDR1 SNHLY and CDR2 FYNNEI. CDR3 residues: CASIEGTSGRGTTQYF. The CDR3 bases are TGTGCCAGCATTGAAGGGACTAGCGGGAGAGGGACCACCCAGTACTTC.

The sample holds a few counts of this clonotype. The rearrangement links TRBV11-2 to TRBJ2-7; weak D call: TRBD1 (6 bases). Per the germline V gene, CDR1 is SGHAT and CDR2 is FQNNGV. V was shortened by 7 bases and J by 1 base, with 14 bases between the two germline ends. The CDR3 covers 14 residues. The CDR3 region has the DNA TGTGCCAGCACCCGGGGCAGGGGATCCTACGAGCAGTACTTC. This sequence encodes CASTRGRGSYEQYF. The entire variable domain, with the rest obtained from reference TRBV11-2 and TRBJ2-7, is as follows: EAGVAQSPRYKIIEKRQSVAFWCNPISGHATLYWYQQILGQGPKLLIQFQNNGVVDDSQLPKDRFSAERLKGVDSTLKIQPAKLEDSAVYLCASTRGRGSYEQYFGPGTRLTVT.

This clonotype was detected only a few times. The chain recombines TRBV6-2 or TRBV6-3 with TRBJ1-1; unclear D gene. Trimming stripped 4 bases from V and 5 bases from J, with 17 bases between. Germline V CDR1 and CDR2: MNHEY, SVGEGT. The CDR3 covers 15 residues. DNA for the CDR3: TGTGCCAGCAGTTCCGTCGAGTCGACAAGGACTGAAGCTTTCTTT. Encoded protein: CASSSVESTRTEAFF.

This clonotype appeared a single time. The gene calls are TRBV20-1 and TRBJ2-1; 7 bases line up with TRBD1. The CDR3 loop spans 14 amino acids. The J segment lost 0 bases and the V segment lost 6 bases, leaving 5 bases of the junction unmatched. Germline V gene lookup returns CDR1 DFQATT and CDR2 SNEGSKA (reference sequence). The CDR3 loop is CSAGDSHSYNEQFF. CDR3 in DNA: TGCAGTGCAGGGGACAGCCACTCCTACAATGAGCAGTTCTTC.

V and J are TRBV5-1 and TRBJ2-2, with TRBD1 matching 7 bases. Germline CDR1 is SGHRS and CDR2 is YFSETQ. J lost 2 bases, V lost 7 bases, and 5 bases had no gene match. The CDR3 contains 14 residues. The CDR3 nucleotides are TGCGCCAGCCGTGGACAGGCAAACACCGGGGAGCTGTTTTTT. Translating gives CASRGQANTGELFF.

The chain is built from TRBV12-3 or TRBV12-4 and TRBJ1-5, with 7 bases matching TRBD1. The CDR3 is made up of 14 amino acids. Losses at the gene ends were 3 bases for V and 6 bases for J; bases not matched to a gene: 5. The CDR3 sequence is CASSLNRGGQPQHF. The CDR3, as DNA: TGTGCCAGCAGTTTGAACAGGGGCGGTCAGCCCCAGCATTTT.

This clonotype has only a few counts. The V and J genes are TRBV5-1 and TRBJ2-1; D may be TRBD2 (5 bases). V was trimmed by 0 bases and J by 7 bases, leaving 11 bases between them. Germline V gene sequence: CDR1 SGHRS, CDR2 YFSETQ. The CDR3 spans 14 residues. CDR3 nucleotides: TGCGCCAGCAGCTTGGAAGCAGGAGGTAATGAGCAGTTCTTC. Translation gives CASSLEAGGNEQFF.

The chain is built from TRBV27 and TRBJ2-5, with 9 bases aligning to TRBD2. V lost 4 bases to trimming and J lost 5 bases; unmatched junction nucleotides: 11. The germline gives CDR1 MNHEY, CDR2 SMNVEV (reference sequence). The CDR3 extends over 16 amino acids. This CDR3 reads CASSSFQRGAPETQYF. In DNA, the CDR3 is TGTGCCAGCAGTTCATTCCAGCGGGGGGCTCCGGAGACCCAGTACTTC.

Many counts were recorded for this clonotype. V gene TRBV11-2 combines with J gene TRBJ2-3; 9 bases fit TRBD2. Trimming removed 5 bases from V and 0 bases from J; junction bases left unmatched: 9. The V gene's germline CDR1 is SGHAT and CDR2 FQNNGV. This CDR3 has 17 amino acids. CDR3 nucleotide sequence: TGTGCCAGCAGCCCCAAGAGCGGGAGGCCTAGCACAGATACGCAGTATTTT. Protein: CASSPKSGRPSTDTQYF.

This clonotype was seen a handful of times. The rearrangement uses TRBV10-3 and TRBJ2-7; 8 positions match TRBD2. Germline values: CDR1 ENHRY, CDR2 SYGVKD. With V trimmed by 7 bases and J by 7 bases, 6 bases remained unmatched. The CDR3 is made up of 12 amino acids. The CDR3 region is CAITAGVGEQYF. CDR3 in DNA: TGTGCCATCACAGCGGGAGTGGGGGAGCAGTACTTC.

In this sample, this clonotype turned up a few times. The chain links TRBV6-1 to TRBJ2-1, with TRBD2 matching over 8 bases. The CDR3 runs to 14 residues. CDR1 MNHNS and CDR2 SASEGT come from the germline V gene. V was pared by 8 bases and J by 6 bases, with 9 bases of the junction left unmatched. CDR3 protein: CASERNGGANEQFF. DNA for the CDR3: TGTGCCAGCGAAAGGAACGGGGGGGCCAATGAGCAGTTCTTC.

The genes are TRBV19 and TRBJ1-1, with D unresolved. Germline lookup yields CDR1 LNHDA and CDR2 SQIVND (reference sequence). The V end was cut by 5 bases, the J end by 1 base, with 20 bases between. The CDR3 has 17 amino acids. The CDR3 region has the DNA TGTGCCAGTAGTTATCCCCCGGTTGCGAAGGCGAACACTGAAGCTTTCTTT. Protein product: CASSYPPVAKANTEAFF.

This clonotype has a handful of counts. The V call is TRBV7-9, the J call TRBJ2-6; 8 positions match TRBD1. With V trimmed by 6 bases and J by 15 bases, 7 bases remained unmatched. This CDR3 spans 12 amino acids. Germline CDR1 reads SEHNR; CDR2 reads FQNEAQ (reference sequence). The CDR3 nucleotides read TGTGCCAGCAGTCACAGGGGGTACGCCCTGACTTTC. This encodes CASSHRGYALTF. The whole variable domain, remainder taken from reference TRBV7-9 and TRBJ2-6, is DTGVSQNPRHKITKRGQNVTFRCDPISEHNRLYWYRQTLGQGPEFLTYFQNEAQLEKSRLLSDRFSAERPKGSFSTLEIQRTEQGDSAMYLCASSHRGYALTFGAGSRLTVL.

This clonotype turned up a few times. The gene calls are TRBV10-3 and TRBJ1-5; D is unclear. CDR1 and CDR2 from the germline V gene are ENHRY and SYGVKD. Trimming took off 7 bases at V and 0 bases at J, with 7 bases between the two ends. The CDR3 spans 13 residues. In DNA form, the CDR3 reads TGTGCCATCACTCAGGATAGCAATCAGCCCCAGCATTTT. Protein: CAITQDSNQPQHF.

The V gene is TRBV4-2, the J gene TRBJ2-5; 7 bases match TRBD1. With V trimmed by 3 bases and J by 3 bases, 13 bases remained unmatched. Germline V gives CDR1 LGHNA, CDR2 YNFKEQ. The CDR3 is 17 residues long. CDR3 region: CASSQHGTGAAEETQYF. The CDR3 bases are TGTGCCAGCAGCCAGCACGGCACAGGGGCTGCGGAAGAGACCCAGTACTTC.

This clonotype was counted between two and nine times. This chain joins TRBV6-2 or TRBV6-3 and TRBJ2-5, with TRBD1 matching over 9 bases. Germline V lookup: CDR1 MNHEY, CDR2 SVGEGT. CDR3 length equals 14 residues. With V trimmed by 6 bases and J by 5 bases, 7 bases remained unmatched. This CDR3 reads CASRTSGQGETQYF. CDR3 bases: TGTGCCAGCAGAACTTCCGGACAGGGGGAGACCCAGTACTTC.

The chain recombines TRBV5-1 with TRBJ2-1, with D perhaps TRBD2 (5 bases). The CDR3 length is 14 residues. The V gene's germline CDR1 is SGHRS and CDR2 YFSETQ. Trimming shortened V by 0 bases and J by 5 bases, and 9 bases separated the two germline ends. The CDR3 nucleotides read TGCGCCAGCAGCTTGGGACTAACCAACAATGAGCAGTTCTTC. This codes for CASSLGLTNNEQFF.

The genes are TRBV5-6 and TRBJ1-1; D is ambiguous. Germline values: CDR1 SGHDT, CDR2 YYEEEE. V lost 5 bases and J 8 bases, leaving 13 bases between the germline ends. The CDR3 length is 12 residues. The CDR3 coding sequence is TGTGCCAGCAGTCAATCTACTTTCGAAGCTTTCTTT. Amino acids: CASSQSTFEAFF. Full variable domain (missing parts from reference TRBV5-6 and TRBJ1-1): DAGVTQSPTHLIKTRGQQVTLRCSPKSGHDTVSWYQQALGQGPQFIFQYYEEEERQRGNFPDRFSGHQFPNYSSELNVNALLLGDSALYLCASSQSTFEAFFGQGTRLTVV.

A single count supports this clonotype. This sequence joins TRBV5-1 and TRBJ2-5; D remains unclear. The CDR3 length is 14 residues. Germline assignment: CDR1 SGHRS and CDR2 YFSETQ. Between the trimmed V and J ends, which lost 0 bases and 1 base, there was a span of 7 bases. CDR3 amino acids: CASSLGNFQETQYF. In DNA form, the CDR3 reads TGCGCCAGCAGCTTGGGCAACTTCCAAGAGACCCAGTACTTC.

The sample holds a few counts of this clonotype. CDR3: CSATRGLNQPQHF. CDR3 nucleotide sequence: TGCAGTGCTACCAGGGGCTTAAATCAGCCCCAGCATTTT. The V gene is TRBV20-1, the J gene TRBJ1-5, with D perhaps matching TRBD1 (6 bases). Between the trimmed V and J ends, which lost 4 bases and 4 bases, there was a span of 11 bases. CDR1 DFQATT and CDR2 SNEGSKA come from the germline V gene (reference sequence). The CDR3 sequence is 13 residues long.

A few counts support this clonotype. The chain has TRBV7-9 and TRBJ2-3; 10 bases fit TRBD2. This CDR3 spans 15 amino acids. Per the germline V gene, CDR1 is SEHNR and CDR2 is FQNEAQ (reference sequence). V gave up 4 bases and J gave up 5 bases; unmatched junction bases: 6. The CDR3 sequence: CASSSSGSVGDTQYF. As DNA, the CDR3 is TGTGCCAGCAGCTCTAGCGGGAGCGTAGGAGATACGCAGTATTTT.

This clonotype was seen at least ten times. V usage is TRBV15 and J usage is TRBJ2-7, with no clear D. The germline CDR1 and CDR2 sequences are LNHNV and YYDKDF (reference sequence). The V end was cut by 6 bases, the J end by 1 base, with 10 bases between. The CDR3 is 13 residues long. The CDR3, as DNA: TGTGCCACCAGTATGAAGGGATCCTACGAGCAGTACTTC. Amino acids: CATSMKGSYEQYF.

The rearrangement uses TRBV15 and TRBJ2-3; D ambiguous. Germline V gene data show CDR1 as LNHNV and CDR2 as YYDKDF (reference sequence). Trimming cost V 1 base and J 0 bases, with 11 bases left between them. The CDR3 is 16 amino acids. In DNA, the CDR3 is TGTGCCACCAGCAGAGGCCCAGGAGCGAGCACAGATACGCAGTATTTT. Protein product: CATSRGPGASTDTQYF.

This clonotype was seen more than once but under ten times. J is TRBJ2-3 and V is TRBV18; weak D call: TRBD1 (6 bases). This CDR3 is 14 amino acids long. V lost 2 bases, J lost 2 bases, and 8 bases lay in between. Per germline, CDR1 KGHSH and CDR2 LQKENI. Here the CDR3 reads CASSPDRITDTQYF. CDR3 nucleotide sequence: TGTGCCAGCTCACCAGACAGGATCACAGATACGCAGTATTTT.